The next 8 T cell receptor beta chains were all read from a single sample in a study of identical twins. TCRdb re-analysed the 5' RACE reads in MiXCR, keeping a single row per CDR3 protein. The sample lists hundreds of thousands of distinct CDR3 sequences; roughly 9.8% were seen once. Separately, the same data were catalogued under a study of yellow fever vaccine responses in identical twins.

Sequencing was performed on CD8+ T cells sorted from blood. The source is a woman under 30 in good health.

There are many counts of this clonotype. The DNA for the CDR3 is TGTGCCAGCAGCGTAGAAGCGGGGGGGCGTTACGAGCAGTACTTC. Protein product: CASSVEAGGRYEQYF. The chain links TRBV9 to TRBJ2-7, with 10 nucleotides matching TRBD2. Germline-derived CDR1 and CDR2 are SGDLS and YYNGEE. The CDR3 spans 15 residues. After removal of 0 bases from V and 4 bases from J, the junction contained 4 bases not matched to a gene.

This clonotype was seen a handful of times. V gene TRBV10-3 combines with J gene TRBJ2-5, with TRBD1 matching over 8 bases. The CDR3 runs 12 residues. The trim removed 9 bases at V and 5 bases at J, leaving 5 bases unmatched. Germline CDR1 ENHRY, CDR2 SYGVKD. CDR3 coding DNA: TGTGCCATTGGACAGGGAATGGAGACCCAGTACTTC. The encoded protein is CAIGQGMETQYF.

The CDR3 region has the DNA TGCAGTGCTAGAGATGGGGTATCAGGCGTATTTGAGCAGTACTTC. This translates into CSARDGVSGVFEQYF. V usage is TRBV20-1 and J usage is TRBJ2-7; D gene ambiguous. The CDR3 extends over 15 amino acids. Germline CDR1 DFQATT, CDR2 SNEGSKA (reference sequence). With 0 bases removed from V and 7 bases from J, the gap between germline ends came to 19 bases.

In its sample, this clonotype was seen many times. The chain is built from TRBV7-2 and TRBJ2-1; 9 bases map to TRBD2. V dropped 4 bases and J dropped 1; count of bases not matched to a gene: 8. This CDR3 contains 17 residues. Germline loops: CDR1 SGHTA, CDR2 FQGNSA. The CDR3 protein is CASSWPDSGSSYNEQFF. CDR3 nucleotides: TGTGCCAGCAGCTGGCCCGATAGCGGGAGTTCCTACAATGAGCAGTTCTTC.

This clonotype occurred many times. The chain uses TRBV27 and TRBJ2-5; 10 bases match TRBD2. V lost 5 bases, J lost 5 bases, and 11 bases stayed unmatched. The CDR3 extends over 16 amino acids. CDR1 is MNHEY, CDR2 SMNVEV, per germline (reference sequence). The CDR3 nucleotides read TGTGCCAGCAGTACCGGGACTAGCGCCTGGGGGGAGACCCAGTACTTC. Translation: CASSTGTSAWGETQYF.

This clonotype was picked up a small number of times. This chain uses TRBV7-9 with TRBJ2-7; 10 nucleotides match TRBD1. The CDR3 spans 16 residues. Germline V gene data show CDR1 as SEHNR and CDR2 as FQNEAQ (reference sequence). The J segment lost 5 bases and the V segment lost 4 bases, leaving 11 bases of the junction unmatched. DNA of the CDR3: TGTGCCAGCAGCTCCCCAACTTATGGACAGGGGGACGAGCAGTACTTC. Translating it yields CASSSPTYGQGDEQYF.

The table lists this clonotype with a few counts. The V gene is TRBV7-3, the J gene TRBJ2-7, with D hard to call. V was trimmed by 1 base and J by 7 bases, leaving 11 bases between them. The CDR3 loop spans 13 amino acids. Germline assignment: CDR1 SGHTA and CDR2 FQGTGA. The CDR3 sequence is CASSLSVEGEQYF. As DNA, the CDR3 is TGTGCCAGCAGCTTAAGTGTGGAAGGGGAGCAGTACTTC.

The chain uses TRBV7-9 and TRBJ1-1; D gene unclear. CDR3 size: 15 residues. Trimming pared 1 base from V and 1 base from J, leaving 10 bases between. Germline V gene data show CDR1 as SEHNR and CDR2 as FQNEAQ (reference sequence). In DNA form, the CDR3 reads TGTGCCAGCAGCTTAGTAGAGGGTAAGAACACTGAAGCTTTCTTT. Amino acids: CASSLVEGKNTEAFF.